The following is a T cell receptor (beta chain) sequence with its context. Its antigen is as yet unknown. The data were obtained in a study of blood T cells in healthy people across ages. Overall study context: The template switching approach captured approximately one barcoded beta molecule for every two T cells. Study-level points and caveats: A greater number of naive CD4+ cells and higher diversity distinguished long-lived donors from aged donors.

Next came a second PCR, run for about 7 to 12 cycles, which used a sample-barcoded 5' primer along with a J-beta primer mix. Every single cDNA molecule received a tag from a template-switch adaptor with 12 random nucleotides. TCRdb reprocessed the 5' RACE reads via MiXCR and lists one record per CDR3 protein. The sample has 790,000 or so distinct CDR3 sequences, roughly three fifths seen once; the top ten hold under 30%. The CDR3 runs 14 residues. Trimming took 5 bases from V and 1 from J; bases not matched to a gene: 2. Germline V gene lookup returns CDR1 DFQATT and CDR2 SNEGSKA (reference sequence).

Sequencing was carried out using blood. The chain couples TRBV20-1 to TRBJ2-1, with TRBD1 matching over 10 bases. The TCR comes from a man between 40 and 49 years old in good health. DNA of the CDR3: TGCAGTGCTGGGGACAGGGGATCCTACAATGAGCAGTTCTTC. Amino acid sequence: CSAGDRGSYNEQFF.